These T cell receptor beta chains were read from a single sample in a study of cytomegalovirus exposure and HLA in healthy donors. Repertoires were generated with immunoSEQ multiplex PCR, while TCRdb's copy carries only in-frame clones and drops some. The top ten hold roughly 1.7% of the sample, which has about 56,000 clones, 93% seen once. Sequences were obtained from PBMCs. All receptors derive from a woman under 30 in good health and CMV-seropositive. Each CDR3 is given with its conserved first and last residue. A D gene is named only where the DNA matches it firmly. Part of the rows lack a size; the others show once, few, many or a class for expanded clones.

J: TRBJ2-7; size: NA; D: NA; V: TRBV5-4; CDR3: CASSLEGRAPYEQYF; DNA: TGTGCCAGCAGCTTGGAAGGTAGAGCGCCCTACGAGCAGTACTTC
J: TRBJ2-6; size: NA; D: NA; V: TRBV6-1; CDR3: CASSDRALASGANVLTF; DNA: TGTGCCAGCAGTGACAGGGCCCTCGCGTCTGGGGCCAACGTCCTGACTTTC
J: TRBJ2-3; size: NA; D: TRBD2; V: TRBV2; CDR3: CASSSSGDTQYF; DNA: TGTGCCAGCAGTTCTAGCGGAGATACGCAGTATTTT
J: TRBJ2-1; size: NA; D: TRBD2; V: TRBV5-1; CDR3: CASSLRTSGESNINEQFF; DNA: TGCGCCAGCAGCTTGCGGACTAGCGGGGAGTCCAATATCAATGAGCAGTTCTTC
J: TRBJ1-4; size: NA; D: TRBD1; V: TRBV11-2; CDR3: CASSARDRVTDEKLFF; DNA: TGTGCCAGCAGCGCCCGGGACAGGGTCACCGATGAAAAACTGTTTTTT
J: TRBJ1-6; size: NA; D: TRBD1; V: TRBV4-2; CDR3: CASSLDRAWGSPLHF; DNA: TGTGCCAGCAGCCTTGACAGGGCATGGGGATCACCCCTCCACTTT
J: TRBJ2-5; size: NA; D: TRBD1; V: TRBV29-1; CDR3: CSVGDRRGETQYF; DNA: TGCAGCGTTGGGGACAGGAGAGGGGAGACCCAGTACTTC
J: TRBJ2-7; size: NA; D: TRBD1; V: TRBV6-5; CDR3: CASNSQGAGYEQYF; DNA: TGTGCCAGCAACTCACAGGGGGCGGGCTACGAGCAGTACTTC
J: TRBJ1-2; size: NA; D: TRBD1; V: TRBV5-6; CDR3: CASSLGTANYGYTF; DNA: TGTGCCAGCAGCTTAGGGACAGCTAACTATGGCTACACCTTC
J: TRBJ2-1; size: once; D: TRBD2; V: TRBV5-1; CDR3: CASTRVASGDNEQFF; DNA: TGCGCCAGCACCCGGGTGGCTAGCGGTGACAATGAGCAGTTCTTC
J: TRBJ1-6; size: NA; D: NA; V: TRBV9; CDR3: CASSVGGSDNSPLHF; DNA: TGTGCCAGCAGCGTAGGAGGATCCGATAATTCACCCCTCCACTTT
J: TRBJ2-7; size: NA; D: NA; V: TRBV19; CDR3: CASSMRRAYEQYF; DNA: TGTGCCAGTAGTATGCGGCGGGCCTACGAGCAGTACTTC
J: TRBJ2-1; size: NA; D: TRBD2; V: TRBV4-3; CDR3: CASSQDVTGGHNQAFF; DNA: TGCGCCAGCAGCCAAGATGTGACGGGGGGGCACAATCAGGCCTTCTTC
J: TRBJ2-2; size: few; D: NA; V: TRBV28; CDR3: CASSRHRAGELFF; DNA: TGTGCCAGCAGTCGCCACAGGGCCGGGGAGCTGTTTTTT
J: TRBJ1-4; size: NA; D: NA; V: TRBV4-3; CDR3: CASSQLAGVTGEKLFF; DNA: TGCGCCAGCAGCCAACTAGCGGGGGTTACCGGTGAAAAACTGTTTTTT
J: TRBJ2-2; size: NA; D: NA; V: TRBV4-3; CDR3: CASSQVEYGHNTGELFF; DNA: TGCGCCAGCAGCCAAGTTGAGTATGGACACAACACCGGGGAGCTGTTTTTT
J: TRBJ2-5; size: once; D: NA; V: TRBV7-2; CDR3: CASSPRREETQYF; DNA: TGTGCCAGCAGCCCCAGGAGGGAAGAGACCCAGTACTTC
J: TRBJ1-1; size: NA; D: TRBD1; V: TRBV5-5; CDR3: CASSGRQGRTEAFF; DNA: TGTGCCAGCAGCGGACGACAGGGACGGACTGAAGCTTTCTTT
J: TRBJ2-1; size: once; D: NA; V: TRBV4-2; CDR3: CASSQEWAGYNEQFF; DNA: TGTGCCAGCAGCCAAGAATGGGCGGGCTACAATGAGCAGTTCTTC
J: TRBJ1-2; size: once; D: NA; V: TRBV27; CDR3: CASSFLGFDYGYTF; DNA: TGTGCCAGCAGTTTCCTCGGTTTTGACTATGGCTACACCTTC
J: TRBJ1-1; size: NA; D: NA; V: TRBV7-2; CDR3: CASSLGRADEAFF; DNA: TGTGCCAGCAGCTTAGGGCGGGCAGATGAAGCTTTCTTT
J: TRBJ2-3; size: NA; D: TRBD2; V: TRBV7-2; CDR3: CASSTTSGGVRKTDTQYF; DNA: TGTGCCAGCAGCACTACTAGCGGGGGGGTTCGAAAAACAGATACGCAGTATTTT
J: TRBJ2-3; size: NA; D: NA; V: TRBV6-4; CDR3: CASSDTGMKYF; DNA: TGTGCCAGCAGTGACACAGGGATGAAGTATTTT
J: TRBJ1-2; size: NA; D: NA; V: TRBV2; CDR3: CASSEQGLRGYTF; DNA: TGTGCCAGCAGTGAGCAGGGGCTTCGTGGCTACACCTTC
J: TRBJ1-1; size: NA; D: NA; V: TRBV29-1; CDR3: CSVEASRGGTEAFF; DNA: TGCAGCGTTGAAGCGAGCAGGGGTGGGACTGAAGCTTTCTTT
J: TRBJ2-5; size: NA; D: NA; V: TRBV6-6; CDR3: CASSPGIGVGTQYF; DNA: TGTGCCAGCAGTCCCGGGATCGGGGTGGGGACCCAGTACTTC
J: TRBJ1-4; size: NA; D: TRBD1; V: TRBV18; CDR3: CASSPRDRGRESNEKLFF; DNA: TGTGCCAGCTCACCCCGGGACAGGGGGCGAGAATCTAATGAAAAACTGTTTTTT
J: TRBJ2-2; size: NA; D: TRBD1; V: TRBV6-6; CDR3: CASTGRGHTGELFF; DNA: TGTGCCAGCACCGGCAGGGGGCACACCGGGGAGCTGTTTTTT
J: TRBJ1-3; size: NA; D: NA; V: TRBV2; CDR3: CASSEARRSGNTIYF; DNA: TGTGCCAGCAGTGAAGCCAGGCGCTCTGGAAACACCATATATTTT
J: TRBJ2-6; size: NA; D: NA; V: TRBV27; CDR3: CASSFRGISGANVLTF; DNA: TGTGCCAGCAGTTTCCGCGGTATCTCTGGGGCCAACGTCCTGACTTTC
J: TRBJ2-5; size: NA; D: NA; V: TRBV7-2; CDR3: CASSSGRQETQYF; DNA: TGTGCCAGCAGCTCCGGTCGTCAAGAGACCCAGTACTTC
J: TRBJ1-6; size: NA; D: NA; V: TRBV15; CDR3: CATSRVGQGWSPLHF; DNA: TGTGCCACCAGCAGAGTAGGCCAGGGTTGGTCACCCCTCCACTTT
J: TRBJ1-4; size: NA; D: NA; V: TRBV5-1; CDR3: CASSGGATNEKLFF; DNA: TGCGCCAGCAGCGGGGGGGCAACTAATGAAAAACTGTTTTTT
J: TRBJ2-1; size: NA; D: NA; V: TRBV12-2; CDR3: CASRSAIRDYNYNEQFF; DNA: TGTGCAAGTCGCTCGGCCATTAGGGACTACAACTACAATGAGCAGTTCTTC
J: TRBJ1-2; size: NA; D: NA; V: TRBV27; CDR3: CASPRREGPYGYTF; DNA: TGTGCCAGCCCGCGACGGGAGGGCCCCTATGGCTACACCTTC
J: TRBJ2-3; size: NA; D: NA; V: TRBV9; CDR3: CASSVGGGPILAGTDTQYF; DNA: TGTGCCAGCAGCGTAGGAGGCGGCCCGATACTGGCGGGCACAGATACGCAGTATTTT
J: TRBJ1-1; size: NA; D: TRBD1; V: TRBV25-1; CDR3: CASSESARGLTEAFF; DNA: TGTGCCAGCAGTGAATCGGCCAGGGGGCTTACTGAAGCTTTCTTT
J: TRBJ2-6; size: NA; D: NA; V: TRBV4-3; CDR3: CASSQEGQGSGANVLTF; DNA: TGCGCCAGCAGCCAAGAGGGTCAGGGCTCTGGGGCCAACGTCCTGACTTTC
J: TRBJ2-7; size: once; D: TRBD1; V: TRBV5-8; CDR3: CASSLEPDRGRYEQYF; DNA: TGTGCCAGCAGCTTGGAACCGGACAGGGGGCGTTACGAGCAGTACTTC
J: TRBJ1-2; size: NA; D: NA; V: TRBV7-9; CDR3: CASSLGVSDRTF; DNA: TGTGCCAGCAGCTTAGGAGTTTCGGACAGAACCTTC
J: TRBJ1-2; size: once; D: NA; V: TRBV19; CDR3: CASSIGPDRANYGYTF; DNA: TGTGCCAGTAGTATAGGCCCGGACAGAGCAAACTATGGCTACACCTTC
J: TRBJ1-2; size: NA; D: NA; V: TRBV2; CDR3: CASRRGDADYGYTF; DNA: TGTGCCAGCAGAAGGGGCGATGCGGACTATGGCTACACCTTC
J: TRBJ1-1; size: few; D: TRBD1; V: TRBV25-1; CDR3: CASSNEGGNIEAFF; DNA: TGTGCCAGCAGTAACGAAGGGGGCAACATTGAAGCTTTCTTT
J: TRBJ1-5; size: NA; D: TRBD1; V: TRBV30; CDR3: CAWTTTGGGQPQHF; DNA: TGTGCCTGGACAACGACAGGGGGAGGTCAGCCCCAGCATTTT
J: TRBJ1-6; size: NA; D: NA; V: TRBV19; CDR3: CASSIPRAVNPPLHF; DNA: TGTGCCAGTAGTATTCCCAGGGCGGTTAATCCACCCCTCCACTTT
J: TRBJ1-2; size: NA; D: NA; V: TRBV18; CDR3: CASSPDRTVGYTF; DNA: TGTGCCAGCTCACCCGACAGGACCGTCGGCTACACCTTC
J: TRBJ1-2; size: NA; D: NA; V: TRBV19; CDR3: CASSNQGRDYGYTF; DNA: TGTGCCAGTAGTAATCAGGGTCGCGACTATGGCTACACCTTC
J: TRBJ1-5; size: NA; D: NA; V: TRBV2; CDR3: CASHPLQGSQPQHF; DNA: TGTGCCAGCCACCCTCTGCAGGGTTCGCAGCCCCAGCATTTT
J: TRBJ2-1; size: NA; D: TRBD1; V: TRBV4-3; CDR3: CASSHLSGTGVGNEQFF; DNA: TGCGCCAGCAGCCACCTTTCCGGGACAGGGGTCGGGAATGAGCAGTTCTTC
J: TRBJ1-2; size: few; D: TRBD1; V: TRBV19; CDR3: CASRGTDDYGYTF; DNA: TGTGCCTCGAGGGGGACAGATGACTATGGCTACACCTTC
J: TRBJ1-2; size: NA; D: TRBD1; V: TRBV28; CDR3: CASSQDRVYGYTF; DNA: TGTGCCAGCAGTCAGGACAGGGTATATGGCTACACCTTC
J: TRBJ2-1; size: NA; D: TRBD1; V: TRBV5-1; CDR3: CASSLGQGDNEQFF; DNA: TGCGCCAGCAGCTTAGGACAGGGAGACAATGAGCAGTTCTTC
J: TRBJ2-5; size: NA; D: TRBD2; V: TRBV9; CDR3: CASSVVDGGAPETQYF; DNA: TGTGCCAGCAGCGTAGTTGACGGGGGGGCCCCAGAGACCCAGTACTTC
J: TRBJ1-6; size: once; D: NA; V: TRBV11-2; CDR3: CASSSGLYNSPLHF; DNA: TGTGCCAGCAGCTCGGGGTTATATAATTCACCCCTCCACTTT
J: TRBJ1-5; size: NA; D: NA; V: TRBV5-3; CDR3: CARSPGQKPQPQHF; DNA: TGTGCCAGAAGCCCTGGACAGAAACCGCAGCCCCAGCATTTT